Below are 4 T cell receptor beta chains sequenced from a single sample in a study of shared clonotypes between healthy human individuals. Method: immunoSEQ multiplex PCR; TCRdb's copy keeps in-frame clones and lacks some. This sample has 1 million to 1.2 million clones, with approximately 80% found just once. Material: memory CD4+ T cells from PBMCs. Described subset: CD45RA-negative fraction. These receptors originate from a man aged 18-30 years in good health. Some clones in this sample may be carry-over from other donors' samples.

As regards this clone: Other DNA sequences from this sample encode an identical CDR3 as well. The J gene is TRBJ2-5, the V gene TRBV30; D possibly corresponds to TRBD2 (5 bases). The CDR3 runs 11 residues. Trimming took 5 bases from V and 3 from J, leaving 7 bases between them. The germline V gene encodes CDR1 GTSNPN and CDR2 SVGIG (reference sequence). CDR3 sequence: CAWRGEETQYF. The CDR3 bases are TGTGCCTGGCGGGGAGAAGAGACCCAGTACTTC.

The chain uses TRBV15 and TRBJ2-1, with D unresolved. Germline values: CDR1 LNHNV, CDR2 YYDKDF (reference sequence). This CDR3 is 16 amino acids long. V lost 0 bases and J lost 2, with 11 bases in between. The CDR3 here is CATSRDLEFTYNEQFF. CDR3 DNA sequence: TGTGCCACCAGCAGAGATTTGGAGTTCACCTACAATGAGCAGTTCTTC.

The chain links TRBV4-3 to TRBJ2-2, with 7 positions matching TRBD1. This CDR3 has 16 residues. Germline V lookup: CDR1 LGHNA, CDR2 YSLEER. The V and J ends lost 4 bases and 5 bases, in that order; junction bases with no gene match: 10. CDR3 loop: CASSPRQGTRTGELFF. In DNA form, the CDR3 reads TGCGCCAGCAGCCCCCGACAGGGTACGAGGACCGGGGAGCTGTTTTTT.

J is TRBJ1-2 and V is TRBV12-5, with 9 bases matching TRBD1. Germline assignment: CDR1 LGHNT and CDR2 FRNRAP. This CDR3 region has 16 residues. V lost 4 bases and J lost 2; bases outside the gene matches: 8. CDR3 nucleotides: TGTGCTAGTGGTTGGACCGGACAGGGGACCAACTATGGCTACACCTTC. It codes for CASGWTGQGTNYGYTF.